These 6 T cell receptor beta chains share one sample of origin, sequenced in a study of blood T cells in healthy people across ages. Next came a second PCR, run for about 7 to 11 cycles, which used a sample-barcoded 5' primer along with a J-beta primer mix. TCRdb reanalysed the 5' RACE reads using MiXCR and keeps one entry per CDR3 protein. The sample contains hundreds of thousands of distinct CDR3 sequences, approximately 44% of which appear only once. The source material was blood. The receptors were gathered from a man in his sixties in good health.

The chain uses TRBV12-3 or TRBV12-4 and TRBJ2-3; D tentatively reads TRBD1 or TRBD2 (6 bases each). Trimming cost V 2 bases and J 1 base, with 10 bases left between them. CDR3 length: 15 residues. CDR3 DNA: TGTGCCAGCAGTTTATGGGGGGCCGGCACAGATACGCAGTATTTT. Translation gives CASSLWGAGTDTQYF.

This clonotype was counted between two and nine times. This chain joins TRBV28 and TRBJ2-3; 7 bases align to TRBD1. This CDR3 has 15 residues. Germline V gives CDR1 MDHEN, CDR2 SYDVKM. V trimming: 7 bases; J trimming: 4 bases; junction bases outside the gene matches: 11. The CDR3 sequence is CASKTGVWKADTQYF. CDR3 in DNA: TGTGCCAGCAAAACAGGGGTGTGGAAGGCAGATACGCAGTATTTT.

This clonotype appeared many times. This chain connects TRBV7-2 to TRBJ2-7; a possible D gene is TRBD1 (6 bases). Trimming cost V 1 base and J 2 bases, with 12 bases left between them. The length of the CDR3 is 15 residues. Germline CDR1 is SGHTA and CDR2 is FQGNSA. In nucleotides, the CDR3 is TGTGCCAGCAGCTTAGAGGCAGGGGAAACCTACGAGCAGTACTTC. This gives the protein CASSLEAGETYEQYF.

The V and J genes are TRBV30 and TRBJ2-5; 8 bases match TRBD1. This CDR3 is built from 15 residues. Looked up from germline, CDR1 is GTSNPN and CDR2 is SVGIG (reference sequence). The ends lost 5 bases at V and 1 base at J; junction bases unmatched: 9. The CDR3 bases are TGTGCCTGGGCCCGTGGGGACAGGTTCCAAGAGACCCAGTACTTC. It yields the protein CAWARGDRFQETQYF.

The chain is built from TRBV7-3 and TRBJ2-3; 8 bases are shared with TRBD2. The CDR3 has 14 residues. Per the germline V gene, CDR1 is SGHTA and CDR2 is FQGTGA. V lost 3 bases to trimming and J lost 6 bases; unmatched junction nucleotides: 5. CDR3 amino acids: CASSFRGGSDTQYF. For the CDR3, the DNA is TGTGCCAGCAGCTTCCGGGGGGGCTCGGATACGCAGTATTTT.

This clonotype was recorded a few times. This chain joins TRBV7-2 and TRBJ2-1; no definite D call. This CDR3 region has 15 residues. Germline V gene lookup returns CDR1 SGHTA and CDR2 FQGNSA. V lost 0 bases, J lost 2 bases, and 8 bases lay in between. CDR3 in amino acids: CASSLASLTYNEQFF. The CDR3 DNA reads as TGTGCCAGCAGCTTAGCCAGTCTTACCTACAATGAGCAGTTCTTC.